Sequencing of this T cell receptor beta chain was carried out in a study of blood T cells in healthy people across ages. CDR1 is SGDLS and CDR2 is YYNGEE in the germline V gene. The germline V and J ends were trimmed by 2 bases and 0 bases, with 13 bases remaining between them. The CDR3 loop spans 16 amino acids. Whole-study results and caveats: Among long-lived donors, naive CD4+ cells were more numerous and diversity higher than in aged donors.

This clonotype was seen a few times. Its antigen is unknown. A second PCR, run for about 7 to 11 cycles, used a sample-barcoded 5' primer plus a J-beta primer mix. TCRdb passed the 5' RACE reads through MiXCR, listing each CDR3 protein once. This repertoire shows under 1,100,000 distinct CDR3 sequences, 20% to 25% found once; its top ten account for less than 0.75%. This same sample was also part of a study on T cells of mothers and their children.

The specimen was blood. This clonotype originated in a girl aged 2 to 10 in good health. The chain employs TRBV9 and TRBJ2-3; D gene uncertain. CDR3 loop: CASSVPAHSSTDTQYF. CDR3 sequence (DNA): TGTGCCAGCAGCGTCCCCGCCCACTCCAGCACAGATACGCAGTATTTT.